Each of the 20 T cell receptor beta chains below was sequenced from the same sample in a study of T cell responses to AZD1222 COVID-19 vaccine. Sequencing used immunoSEQ multiplex PCR; TCRdb keeps in-frame clones, though not all of them. The sample has about 140,000 clones, roughly 92% seen once. The sequencing used peripheral blood, collected on day 0 of AZD1222 vaccination. Receptors originate from an adult in good health.

V usage is TRBV11-2 and J usage is TRBJ2-7, with D unclear. Trimming took 5 bases from V and 5 from J, leaving 16 bases between them. CDR1 is SGHAT and CDR2 is FQNNGV in the germline V gene. This CDR3 comprises 14 residues. DNA of the CDR3: TGTGCCAGCAGCGAGTGGGTAAGAAAAGACGAGCAGTACTTC. Residues: CASSEWVRKDEQYF.

The J gene is TRBJ2-3, the V gene TRBV6-4; 8 bases are shared with TRBD1. Germline trimming cut 5 bases from V and 3 bases from J; bases unmatched to any gene: 7. This CDR3 is 15 amino acids long. The germline V gene encodes CDR1 MRHNA and CDR2 SNTAGT. The CDR3 spells CASSQRTGRTDTQYF. The CDR3 DNA reads as TGTGCCAGCAGTCAACGGACAGGGAGGACAGATACGCAGTATTTT.

The chain joins TRBV7-8 to TRBJ2-7, with D hard to call. This CDR3 is built from 13 residues. The germline V gene encodes CDR1 SGHVS and CDR2 FQNEAQ. V gave up 1 base and J gave up 7 bases, with 11 bases separating them. Here the CDR3 DNA reads TGTGCCAGCAGCTTAGAGTACATGAGGGAGCAGTACTTC. Translating gives CASSLEYMREQYF.

This sequence joins TRBV25-1 and TRBJ1-4; perhaps TRBD1 as D (5 bases). This CDR3 has 14 residues. With 1 base removed from V and 7 bases from J, the gap between germline ends came to 10 bases. The germline CDR1 and CDR2 sequences are MGHDK and SYGVNS. Here the CDR3 DNA reads TGTGCCAGCAGTGAATGGGGGGGTAGTGAAAAACTGTTTTTT. Its protein product is CASSEWGGSEKLFF. The full variable domain, with the rest looked up from reference TRBV25-1 and TRBJ1-4, is EADIYQTPRYLVIGTGKKITLECSQTMGHDKMYWYQQDPGMELHLIHYSYGVNSTEKGDLSSESTVSRIRTEHFPLTLESARPSHTSQYLCASSEWGGSEKLFFGSGTQLSVL.

The chain links TRBV5-1 to TRBJ1-1; 9 nucleotides align to TRBD1. Trimming removed 4 bases from V and 5 bases from J; junction bases left unmatched: 6. There are 14 residues in the CDR3. Germline V gene sequence: CDR1 SGHRS, CDR2 YFSETQ. DNA of the CDR3: TGCGCCAGCAGCGTGGACAGGGGAAGAACTGAAGCTTTCTTT. The encoded protein is CASSVDRGRTEAFF. Based on the CDR3 plus reference TRBV5-1 and TRBJ1-1, the full variable domain is KAGVTQTPRYLIKTRGQQVTLSCSPISGHRSVSWYQQTPGQGLQFLFEYFSETQRNKGNFPGRFSGRQFSNSRSEMNVSTLELGDSALYLCASSVDRGRTEAFFGQGTRLTVV.

The rearrangement uses TRBV23-1 and TRBJ2-7, with D possibly being TRBD2 (7 bases). TRBV23-1 is an ORF, and what it does is uncertain. V was trimmed by 3 bases and J by 2 bases, leaving 32 bases between them. This CDR3 comprises 21 residues. CDR3 nucleotide sequence: TGCGCCAGCAGTCACCGCCTACCCCACATTAGAACAGGGAGGGGAACCTACGAGCAGTACTTC. It codes for CASSHRLPHIRTGRGTYEQYF.

The rearrangement links TRBV5-6 to TRBJ1-3, with D possibly being TRBD1 (6 bases). The V gene's germline CDR1 is SGHDT and CDR2 YYEEEE. Deletions cut 2 bases from V and 4 bases from J, with 16 bases between. CDR3 length equals 16 residues. CDR3 residues: CASSLNPSGVGNTIYF. In nucleotides, the CDR3 is TGTGCCAGCAGCTTAAATCCGTCAGGGGTCGGAAACACCATATATTTT.

The chain links TRBV19 to TRBJ1-4; TRBD1 agrees at 10 bases. The CDR3 spans 14 residues. CDR1 is LNHDA and CDR2 is SQIVND in the germline V gene (reference sequence). V lost 6 bases to trimming and J lost 2 bases; unmatched junction nucleotides: 0. The CDR3 nucleotides are TGTGCCAGTAGGGACAGGGGGACTAATGAAAAACTGTTTTTT. Protein: CASRDRGTNEKLFF. The variable domain in full, with the rest retrieved from reference TRBV19 and TRBJ1-4, is DGGITQSPKYLFRKEGQNVTLSCEQNLNHDAMYWYRQDPGQGLRLIYYSQIVNDFQKGDIAEGYSVSREKKESFPLTVTSAQKNPTAFYLCASRDRGTNEKLFFGSGTQLSVL.

The chain is built from TRBV5-1 and TRBJ1-1; 10 nucleotides match TRBD1. Germline V gene data show CDR1 as SGHRS and CDR2 as YFSETQ. V gave up 1 base and J gave up 1 base; unmatched junction bases: 4. This CDR3 has 16 residues. The CDR3 DNA reads as TGCGCCAGCAGCTTGCGGACAGGGGGTAAGAACACTGAAGCTTTCTTT. Amino acids: CASSLRTGGKNTEAFF. Full variable domain (missing parts from reference TRBV5-1 and TRBJ1-1): KAGVTQTPRYLIKTRGQQVTLSCSPISGHRSVSWYQQTPGQGLQFLFEYFSETQRNKGNFPGRFSGRQFSNSRSEMNVSTLELGDSALYLCASSLRTGGKNTEAFFGQGTRLTVV.

The CDR3 spells CASSFGVNDNQPQHF. The CDR3 region has the DNA TGTGCCAGCAGCTTCGGGGTAAACGACAATCAGCCCCAGCATTTT. The chain recombines TRBV5-5 with TRBJ1-5; D gene uncertain. Trimming removed 2 bases from V and 3 bases from J, with 12 bases in between. The germline CDR1 and CDR2 sequences are SGHKS and YYEKEE (reference sequence). This CDR3 has 15 residues.

The count of this clone is one. The chain combines TRBV5-4 with TRBJ2-1, with 13 bases fitting TRBD2. The CDR3 totals 20 residues. The V gene end was trimmed by 3 bases and the J gene end by 7 bases; junction bases not matched to a gene: 19. CDR1 is SGHNT, CDR2 YYREEE, per germline (reference sequence). Here the CDR3 reads CASSSRWTSGRPRTLNEQFF. CDR3 bases: TGTGCCAGCAGCTCTCGCTGGACTAGCGGGAGACCGAGGACTTTAAATGAGCAGTTCTTC.

This chain links TRBV18 with TRBJ1-6; 11 bases agree with TRBD1. The CDR3 extends over 18 amino acids. After removal of 3 bases from V and 4 bases from J, the junction contained 8 bases not matched to a gene. Germline lookup yields CDR1 KGHSH and CDR2 LQKENI. CDR3 amino acids: CASSPRVGQGDYNSPLHF. CDR3 sequence (DNA): TGTGCCAGCTCACCGCGCGTGGGACAGGGGGATTATAATTCACCCCTCCACTTT.

The chain links TRBV19 to TRBJ2-2; tentatively, D is TRBD2 (5 bases). V dropped 6 bases and J dropped 1 base, with 12 bases sitting between them. The CDR3 is 15 amino acids. Germline CDR1 LNHDA, CDR2 SQIVND (reference sequence). The CDR3 sequence: CASSRLSENTGELFF. The CDR3 DNA follows: TGTGCCAGTAGCAGACTATCGGAGAACACCGGGGAGCTGTTTTTT.

The V call is TRBV12-3 or TRBV12-4, the J call TRBJ2-1, with TRBD2 matching over 8 bases. J lost 8 bases, V lost 6 bases, and 6 bases had no gene match. This CDR3 region has 13 residues. The CDR3 protein is CASRTDGRDEQFF. The CDR3 DNA sequence: TGTGCCAGCAGAACAGACGGGAGGGATGAGCAGTTCTTC.

This chain joins TRBV3-1 (or the pseudogene TRBV3-2) and TRBJ2-7; D is possibly TRBD2 (5 bases). Trimming shortened V by 1 base and J by 6 bases, and 13 bases separated the two germline ends. There are 14 residues in the CDR3. Germline V gene data show CDR1 as LGHDT and CDR2 as YNNKEL (reference sequence). The CDR3 sequence: CASSQARGSGEQYF. The CDR3 DNA follows: TGTGCCAGCAGCCAAGCACGAGGGTCTGGCGAGCAGTACTTC.

V and J are TRBV6-5 and TRBJ1-3, with D unclear. Germline V gives CDR1 MNHEY, CDR2 SVGAGI. The CDR3 contains 14 residues. Trimming took off 6 bases at V and 4 bases at J, with 13 bases between the two ends. The CDR3 is CASSSSPRGNTIYF. CDR3 DNA sequence: TGTGCCAGCAGCTCCTCCCCAAGGGGAAACACCATATATTTT.

The chain couples TRBV5-6 to TRBJ2-2; D may correspond to TRBD1 or TRBD2 (5 bases each). Germline V lookup: CDR1 SGHDT, CDR2 YYEEEE. The CDR3 is 16 residues long. The V end was cut by 4 bases, the J end by 3 bases, with 16 bases between. CDR3 DNA sequence: TGTGCCAGCAGCACCCCGGGACGGATCGACACCGGGGAGCTGTTTTTT. Protein: CASSTPGRIDTGELFF.

The V and J genes are TRBV5-1 and TRBJ2-2; D may be TRBD1 (5 bases). The CDR3 sequence is 15 residues long. The V end lost 4 bases, the J end lost 0 bases, and 10 bases lay between the germline ends. The germline gives CDR1 SGHRS, CDR2 YFSETQ. CDR3 in amino acids: CASSRQSSNTGELFF. The CDR3 nucleotides are TGCGCCAGCAGCAGACAGTCCTCGAACACCGGGGAGCTGTTTTTT.

The V gene is TRBV5-8, the J gene TRBJ2-7; 10 bases map to TRBD1. The junction had 0 bases not matched to a gene; V was cut back by 7 bases and J by 2 bases. Germline V CDR1 and CDR2: SGHTS, YDEGEE. The CDR3 totals 12 residues. CDR3 protein: CASGTGAYEQYF. The CDR3 bases are TGTGCCAGCGGGACAGGGGCCTACGAGCAGTACTTC.

The rearrangement links TRBV14 to TRBJ2-7; tentatively, D is TRBD2 (5 bases). Trimming removed 0 bases from V and 0 bases from J, with 15 bases in between. The CDR3 has 17 amino acids. Germline V lookup: CDR1 SGHDN, CDR2 FVKESK. CDR3 nucleotides: TGTGCCAGCAGCCAAGATCGACAACGGGGAGTCTCCTACGAGCAGTACTTC. Residues: CASSQDRQRGVSYEQYF.